This entry concerns a single TCR beta chain. This entry belongs to a study of blood T cell repertoires in COVID-19. Study background: Sites in the United States, Italy and Spain provided acute and convalescent COVID-19 samples. PBMCs, B-cell-depleted T cells, or T cells were the source of the cDNA or gDNA that made up the material.

Under the authors' procedure: It was from reference gene primer amplification that nucleated cell counts were estimated. Here immunoSEQ multiplex PCR was the method, and the copy in TCRdb shows in-frame clones only, minus some. V and J calls and clone size are those listed in that table; D and trimming were worked out from the DNA. The sample has some 31,000 clones, 65% to 90% seen once. Sequences were obtained from peripheral blood. The clonotype comes from a man at least 80 years old with active COVID-19.

CDR3 protein: CATSRESASGNEQFF. In DNA, the CDR3 is TGTGCCACCAGCAGAGAGAGTGCTAGCGGGAATGAGCAGTTCTTC. This chain links TRBV15 with TRBJ2-1, with 8 positions matching TRBD2. This CDR3 contains 15 residues. In germline, CDR1 is LNHNV, CDR2 YYDKDF (reference sequence). The V segment lost 0 bases and the J segment 7 bases; nucleotides outside the gene matches: 5.